This T cell receptor (beta chain) was profiled in a study of CXCR3-negative and CXCR3-positive naive CD8 T cells. About the research overall: Every library held about 1.5 +/- 0.3 million TRB reads, and the total came to roughly 150 million.

The germline CDR1 and CDR2 sequences are DFQATT and SNEGSKA (reference sequence). CDR3 length: 17 residues. Details on this clonotype: Its antigen is not identified.

Findings and limits, study-wide: Within a donor, both naive subsets shared TRBV-TRBJ usage, unlike memory cells. Naive cells with CXCR3 showed TRB CDR3s that were more hydrophobic than those in CXCR3-negative naive cells.

All TRB cDNA libraries came from 5' RACE performed with UMI labels. TCRdb reworked the 5' RACE reads into one entry per CDR3 protein, no DNA. There are tens of thousands of distinct CDR3 sequences in the sample, with about 0.57% held by the top ten. This receptor was obtained from a human donor in good health. Some clones in this sample may be carry-over from other donors' samples. The chain recombines TRBV20-1 with TRBJ2-1; TCRdb calls TRBD2, which cannot be checked without DNA. The sample was naive CXCR3+ CD8+ T cells from blood. Subset indicated: CD45RO-CCR7+CD27+CD95- naive CD8+ T cells expressing CXCR3 (TNR3+). The CDR3 region is CSAHQALAGGPIDEQFF.